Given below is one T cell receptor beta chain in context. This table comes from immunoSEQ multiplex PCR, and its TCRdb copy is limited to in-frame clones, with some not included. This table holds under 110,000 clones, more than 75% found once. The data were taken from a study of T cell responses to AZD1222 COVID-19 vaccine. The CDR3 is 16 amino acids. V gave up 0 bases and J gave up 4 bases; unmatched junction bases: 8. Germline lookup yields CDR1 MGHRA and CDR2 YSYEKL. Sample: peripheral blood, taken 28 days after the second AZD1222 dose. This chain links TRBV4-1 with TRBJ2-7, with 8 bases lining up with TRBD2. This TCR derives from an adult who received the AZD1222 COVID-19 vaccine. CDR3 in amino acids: CASSQDWAGGWYEQYF. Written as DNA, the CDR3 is TGCGCCAGCAGCCAAGATTGGGCGGGAGGATGGTACGAGCAGTACTTC.